This T cell receptor (beta chain) was identified in a study of shared clonotypes between healthy human individuals. Only Caucasian adults living in Nashville, Tennessee served as donors. Measured with immunoSEQ multiplex PCR; TCRdb has only the in-frame clones, and not every one. The top ten hold 0.39% of the sample, which has 2 million to 2.5 million clones, approximately 95% seen once. This clone is a singleton in its sample. V lost 4 bases and J 7 bases, leaving 14 bases between the germline ends. This CDR3 has 13 amino acids. Germline V gene sequence: CDR1 SGHNT, CDR2 YYREEE (reference sequence). The sequenced sample was naive CD4+ T cells from PBMCs. Subset indicated: CD45RA+ positively selected. This rearrangement joins TRBV5-4 to TRBJ2-5, with D perhaps matching TRBD1 (6 bases). The sequence came from a man between 18 and 29 years old in good health. Some clones in this sample may be carry-over from other donors' samples. This chain's CDR3 is CASSGGGRRTQYF. CDR3 sequence (DNA): TGTGCCAGCAGCGGGGGCGGTAGAAGGACCCAGTACTTC.